The clone carrying this T cell receptor (beta chain) has more than one count but fewer than ten. Its antigen is unknown. The sample comes from a study of OX40 agonist ivuxolimab in advanced cancers. Study background: While on treatment, patients had intravenous ivuxolimab at 0.01 to 10 mg/kg every 2 weeks. Three patients had partial responses: one hepatocellular carcinoma, two cutaneous melanoma. Overall study results and limits: Normalized T-cell clonal expansion was also low in some nonresponders.

Assay: immunoSEQ multiplex PCR; the TCRdb copy retains only in-frame clones and omits some. The table shows over 15,000 clones, with over 60% occurring only once. The V and J ends lost 5 bases and 3 bases, in that order; junction bases with no gene match: 6. The CDR3 is 16 amino acids. Germline CDR1 is SGHVS and CDR2 is FQNEAQ. The J gene is TRBJ2-2, the V gene TRBV7-8; 10 positions agree with TRBD1. This specimen consisted of CD4+ or CD8+ T cells sorted from blood, obtained in a trial of the OX40 agonist ivuxolimab. This receptor was obtained from an adult with an advanced solid tumor such as melanoma, head and neck, liver or kidney cancer. In DNA, the CDR3 is TGTGCCAGCAGCCCTGGACAGGGGGTATACACCGGGGAGCTGTTTTTT. It yields the protein CASSPGQGVYTGELFF.